Each of the 32 T cell receptor beta chains below was sequenced from the same sample in a study of T cells after yellow fever vaccination (dated by TCRdb to about 2019). The method was 5' RACE. Instrument used: Illumina NovaSeq 6000. The raw public reads went through TCRdb reprocessing: fastp at Q25, MiXCR clone calling, in-frame beta chains kept. When rows share a CDR3 protein, they turn into one entry using the most common DNA and genes. This sample gives 250,000 to 350,000 distinct CDR3 sequences in total; roughly 4.3% of them show up just once. Together, the top ten hold roughly a fifth of the sample. Sample treatment or condition, as interpreted from the label and publication: live attenuated yellow fever vaccine strain. Source: PBMCs, taken 15 days after the yellow fever booster vaccination. These receptors originate from a man aged 18 to 35 who received the YFV17D yellow fever vaccine.

This clonotype was counted at least ten times. This chain links TRBV4-3 with TRBJ2-1; tentatively, D is TRBD2 (6 bases). CDR1 LGHNA and CDR2 YSLEER come from the germline V gene. The CDR3 covers 17 residues. V was cut by 1 base and J by 4 bases, with 17 bases left in between. The CDR3: CASSQVSQAGRYNEQFF. The CDR3 nucleotides are TGCGCCAGCAGCCAAGTCTCACAGGCGGGACGATACAATGAGCAGTTCTTC.

The sample holds many counts of this clonotype. V gene TRBV4-1 combines with J gene TRBJ2-3; the D gene is possibly TRBD2 (6 bases). CDR1 MGHRA and CDR2 YSYEKL come from the germline V gene. The CDR3 covers 15 residues. V gave up 1 base and J gave up 6 bases, with 14 bases separating them. In nucleotides, the CDR3 is TGCGCCAGCAGCCAAGGTTCGCGGGGATGGGATACGCAGTATTTT. Translation: CASSQGSRGWDTQYF.

The table lists this clonotype with many counts. The chain combines TRBV5-1 with TRBJ2-7; D may be TRBD2 (7 bases). The germline CDR1 and CDR2 sequences are SGHRS and YFSETQ. The CDR3 runs to 15 residues. The V end was cut by 5 bases, the J end by 1 base, with 16 bases between. The CDR3 region has the DNA TGCGCCAGCAGGCCGGAGGGGGGGCTTTCCTACGAGCAGTACTTC. This codes for CASRPEGGLSYEQYF.

The table lists this clonotype with many counts. The chain combines TRBV20-1 with TRBJ1-6, with D hard to call. Trimming removed 1 base at V and 6 bases at J, with 4 bases between. The germline V gene encodes CDR1 DFQATT and CDR2 SNEGSKA (reference sequence). This CDR3 comprises 12 residues. CDR3 in amino acids: CSARAPNSPLHF. For the CDR3, the DNA is TGCAGTGCTAGAGCCCCTAATTCACCCCTCCACTTT.

This clonotype was seen at least ten times. V gene TRBV7-2 combines with J gene TRBJ1-6; D is possibly TRBD1 (6 bases). Germline lookup yields CDR1 SGHTA and CDR2 FQGNSA. The CDR3 is made up of 15 amino acids. Trimming pared 5 bases from V and 9 bases from J, leaving 17 bases between. CDR3 sequence: CASSPGVGAASPLHF. Here the CDR3 DNA reads TGTGCCAGCAGCCCAGGGGTAGGGGCGGCTTCACCCCTCCACTTT.

This clonotype occurred many times. The V gene is TRBV5-1, the J gene TRBJ1-1; tentative D call: TRBD1 (6 bases). V lost 4 bases and J lost 1, with 14 bases in between. Per germline, CDR1 SGHRS and CDR2 YFSETQ. The CDR3 is 15 amino acids. This CDR3 is CASSVGTPANTEAFF. DNA for the CDR3: TGCGCCAGCAGCGTGGGGACACCAGCGAACACTGAAGCTTTCTTT.

About this clonotype: This could be a read error, since a much larger clone is one nucleotide away. This sequence joins TRBV7-2 and TRBJ2-2, with D possibly matching TRBD2 (5 bases). CDR1 is SGHTA, CDR2 FQGNSA, per germline. This CDR3 contains 17 residues. The CDR3 spells CASSLTRGQLNTGELIF. CDR3 in DNA: TGTGCCAGCAGCTTAACACGCGGGCAGTTGAACACCGGGGAGCTGATTTTT.

In its sample, this clonotype was seen a few times. This chain connects TRBV20-1 to TRBJ1-5; tentative D call: TRBD1 (5 bases). Germline V gene lookup returns CDR1 DFQATT and CDR2 SNEGSKA (reference sequence). V lost 1 base to trimming and J lost 3 bases, with 13 bases between them. CDR3 length: 15 residues. CDR3 residues: CSARGLGTVNQPQHF. CDR3 sequence (DNA): TGCAGTGCTAGAGGGCTGGGGACCGTCAATCAGCCCCAGCATTTT.

This clonotype was observed a few times. The chain links TRBV29-1 to TRBJ2-3, with D tentatively TRBD2 (5 bases). Germline CDR1 is SQVTM and CDR2 is ANQGSEA. The germline V and J ends were trimmed by 7 bases and 5 bases, with 16 bases remaining between them. This CDR3 has 13 amino acids. In DNA form, the CDR3 reads TGCAGCGCTGGAGGCCGTTTCAAAGATACGCAGTATTTT. It yields the protein CSAGGRFKDTQYF.

In this sample, this clonotype turned up many times. Written as DNA, the CDR3 is TGTGCCAGCAGCCCCGGACAGGGGGCTATTGAAGCTTTCTTT. Translated: CASSPGQGAIEAFF. This sequence joins TRBV7-9 and TRBJ1-1; 11 bases are a match to TRBD1. The CDR3 length is 14 residues. After removal of 5 bases from V and 7 bases from J, the junction contained 6 bases not matched to a gene. The V gene's germline CDR1 is SEHNR and CDR2 FQNEAQ (reference sequence). Full variable domain (missing parts from reference TRBV7-9 and TRBJ1-1): DTGVSQNPRHKITKRGQNVTFRCDPISEHNRLYWYRQTLGQGPEFLTYFQNEAQLEKSRLLSDRFSAERPKGSFSTLEIQRTEQGDSAMYLCASSPGQGAIEAFFGQGTRLTVV.

The rearrangement joins TRBV6-6 to TRBJ2-1, with TRBD2 matching 14 bases. Per the germline V gene, CDR1 is MNHNY and CDR2 is SVGAGI (reference sequence). V shed 10 bases and J 8 bases; nucleotides not matched to a gene: 4. The CDR3 runs to 13 residues. CDR3 sequence: CATGTSGGYEQFF. In nucleotides, the CDR3 is TGTGCCACCGGGACTAGCGGGGGCTATGAGCAGTTCTTC.

This clonotype has more than one count but fewer than ten. The rearrangement joins TRBV5-1 to TRBJ2-7; 7 bases are a match to TRBD1. V was pared by 4 bases and J by 6 bases, with 13 bases of the junction left unmatched. CDR3 length: 15 residues. Germline CDR1 reads SGHRS; CDR2 reads YFSETQ. The CDR3 region is CASSPDGVQGREQYV. DNA for the CDR3: TGCGCCAGCAGCCCAGATGGTGTACAGGGGCGCGAGCAGTACGTC.

This clonotype was counted ten times or more. The chain uses TRBV7-9 and TRBJ2-3; D call uncertain. Germline V lookup: CDR1 SEHNR, CDR2 FQNEAQ (reference sequence). Trimming removed 6 bases at V and 2 bases at J, with 15 bases between. The CDR3 extends over 15 amino acids. In DNA, the CDR3 is TGTGCCAGCAGTTCCCCGTTTATGAACACAGATACGCAGTATTTT. Protein: CASSSPFMNTDTQYF.

This clonotype has a handful of counts. As DNA, the CDR3 is TGTGCCAGCAGAAGGGGGCTCGTGGGAGGCTACACCTTC. Protein: CASRRGLVGGYTF. The J gene is TRBJ1-2, the V gene TRBV6-5; TRBD1 agrees at 7 bases. The germline V gene encodes CDR1 MNHEY and CDR2 SVGAGI. CDR3 size: 13 residues. Trimming at V came to 6 bases and at J to 8 bases, leaving 9 bases not matched to a gene.

This chain joins TRBV7-2 and TRBJ2-5; the match to TRBD1 covers 12 bases. The CDR3 has 14 residues. V lost 5 bases to trimming and J lost 7 bases; unmatched junction nucleotides: 5. Germline values: CDR1 SGHTA, CDR2 FQGNSA. For the CDR3, the DNA is TGTGCCAGCAGCCGGGGACAGGGGGCTCGGACCCAGTACTTC. It is translated as CASSRGQGARTQYF.

V usage is TRBV19 and J usage is TRBJ2-5; possible D gene TRBD1, 6 bases. Deletions cut 5 bases from V and 3 bases from J, with 10 bases between. The CDR3 contains 13 residues. Germline-derived CDR1 and CDR2 are LNHDA and SQIVND (reference sequence). CDR3 loop: CASSWTEEETQYF. The CDR3 nucleotides are TGTGCCAGTAGTTGGACAGAAGAAGAGACCCAGTACTTC.

There are many counts of this clonotype. As DNA, the CDR3 is TGCAGTGCTTCGGTCACGGACAGGGTCAACACTGAAGCTTTCTTT. This codes for CSASVTDRVNTEAFF. This chain links TRBV20-1 with TRBJ1-1; 8 bases line up with TRBD1. J was trimmed by 2 bases and V by 5 bases; bases with no gene match: 10. The CDR3 extends over 15 amino acids. Germline CDR1 and CDR2: DFQATT and SNEGSKA (reference sequence).

This clonotype was detected a few times. The genes are TRBV7-9 and TRBJ2-3; D could derive from TRBD1 or TRBD2 (5 bases each). V was trimmed by 5 bases and J by 6 bases, leaving 21 bases between them. This CDR3 comprises 16 residues. Germline loops: CDR1 SEHNR, CDR2 FQNEAQ (reference sequence). The CDR3 coding sequence is TGTGCCAGCAGCCAGCCCGACAGAGGGCTAGGGGATACGCAGTATTTT. This gives the protein CASSQPDRGLGDTQYF.

Ten or more counts support this clonotype. V gene TRBV18 combines with J gene TRBJ2-1, with 9 nucleotides matching TRBD2. Trimming cost V 4 bases and J 2 bases; bases outside gene matches: 3. Germline V gene data show CDR1 as KGHSH and CDR2 as LQKENI. This CDR3 has 15 amino acids. For the CDR3, the DNA is TGTGCCAGCTCACTAGGGACTAGCCCCTACAATGAGCAGTTCTTC. Its translation is CASSLGTSPYNEQFF.

This clonotype showed up just once. The chain uses TRBV5-1 and TRBJ2-2; TRBD2 matches 12 bases. The V segment lost 4 bases and the J segment 4 bases; nucleotides outside the gene matches: 5. The CDR3 sequence is 16 residues long. Germline loops: CDR1 SGHRS, CDR2 YFSETQ. The CDR3 sequence: CASSQLAGGTTGELFF. CDR3 DNA: TGCGCCAGCAGCCAACTAGCGGGGGGAACCACCGGGGAGCTGTTTTTT.

The sample holds many counts of this clonotype. The genes are TRBV12-3 or TRBV12-4 and TRBJ1-2; the match to TRBD1 covers 9 bases. V gave up 3 bases and J gave up 8 bases; unmatched junction bases: 10. This CDR3 contains 15 residues. DNA for the CDR3: TGTGCCAGCAGTTTCTTGGTACAGGGGGCTTTGGGCTACACCTTC. Translated, it gives CASSFLVQGALGYTF.

This clonotype came up a few times. The rearrangement links TRBV20-1 to TRBJ2-1, with 8 positions matching TRBD1. Germline CDR1 reads DFQATT; CDR2 reads SNEGSKA (reference sequence). Unmatched junction bases numbered 5, after V lost 0 bases and J lost 1 base. The CDR3 consists of 16 residues. CDR3 residues: CSARDGRTGSYNEQFF. CDR3 coding DNA: TGCAGTGCTAGAGATGGGCGGACAGGGTCCTACAATGAGCAGTTCTTC.

This clonotype was found many times. This chain links TRBV4-3 with TRBJ2-6; possible D gene TRBD1, 5 bases. Germline values: CDR1 LGHNA, CDR2 YSLEER. Trimming cost V 0 bases and J 2 bases, with 26 bases left between them. The CDR3 sequence is 22 residues long. CDR3 amino acids: CASSQDSGVWGRARPGANVLTF. In DNA form, the CDR3 reads TGCGCCAGCAGCCAAGATAGTGGAGTTTGGGGCAGGGCTAGACCTGGGGCCAACGTCCTGACTTTC.

This clonotype showed up just a few times. The rearrangement uses TRBV6-6 and TRBJ2-7; D tentatively reads TRBD1 or TRBD2 (5 bases each). The CDR3 extends over 14 amino acids. Between the trimmed V and J ends, which lost 0 bases and 9 bases, there was a span of 15 bases. Germline V gene sequence: CDR1 MNHNY, CDR2 SVGAGI (reference sequence). CDR3 protein: CASSYSGAVNGQYV. Written as DNA, the CDR3 is TGTGCCAGCAGTTACTCCGGGGCCGTAAATGGGCAGTACGTC.

This clonotype has at least ten counts. The chain recombines TRBV20-1 with TRBJ1-2; D is possibly TRBD1 (5 bases). The germline V gene has CDR1 DFQATT and CDR2 SNEGSKA (reference sequence). Between the trimmed V and J ends, which lost 6 bases and 8 bases, there was a span of 19 bases. The CDR3 spans 13 residues. CDR3 in DNA: TGCAGTGCAAAAACCGGGACGGTAGACGGCTACACCTTC. Protein product: CSAKTGTVDGYTF.

The rearrangement joins TRBV18 to TRBJ1-2, with 7 bases fitting TRBD1. The CDR3 covers 16 residues. Germline V gives CDR1 KGHSH, CDR2 LQKENI. With 2 bases clipped from V and 2 bases from J, the junction kept 8 bases outside the gene matches. CDR3 bases: TGTGCCAGCTCACCATCAATAATACAGGGGAACTATGGCTACACCTTC. Its translation: CASSPSIIQGNYGYTF.

This clonotype has just a few counts. The chain employs TRBV6-5 and TRBJ1-2; D unclear. The CDR3 extends over 14 amino acids. Germline V gene sequence: CDR1 MNHEY, CDR2 SVGAGI. Trimming removed 0 bases at V and 3 bases at J, with 8 bases between. The CDR3 region is CASSYSVADYGYTF. The CDR3 DNA sequence: TGTGCCAGCAGTTACTCGGTGGCAGACTATGGCTACACCTTC.

This clonotype was recorded at least ten times. J is TRBJ2-5 and V is TRBV5-6; a weak D match, TRBD1 (5 bases). The CDR3 is 14 residues long. V was shortened by 0 bases and J by 5 bases, with 11 bases between the two germline ends. Germline V gives CDR1 SGHDT, CDR2 YYEEEE. The CDR3 region has the DNA TGTGCCAGCAGCTTGGGGGCAGGGCGGGAGACCCAGTACTTC. Translated, it gives CASSLGAGRETQYF.

This clonotype was seen a handful of times. This chain uses TRBV20-1 with TRBJ2-7, with a possible D match to TRBD1 (5 bases). The germline CDR1 and CDR2 sequences are DFQATT and SNEGSKA (reference sequence). Deletions cut 5 bases from V and 3 bases from J, with 11 bases between. This CDR3 comprises 12 residues. CDR3 in amino acids: CSASGSLYEQYV. The CDR3 DNA sequence: TGCAGTGCTTCAGGGTCCCTCTACGAGCAGTACGTC.

Ten or more counts support this clonotype. The chain uses TRBV7-2 and TRBJ2-5; 7 nucleotides match TRBD2. V shed 6 bases, J shed 1 base, and the junction held 2 bases outside the gene matches. This CDR3 comprises 13 residues. Germline loops: CDR1 SGHTA, CDR2 FQGNSA. The chain's CDR3 is CASRGGGQETQYF. As DNA, the CDR3 is TGTGCCAGCAGGGGGGGGGGCCAAGAGACCCAGTACTTC.

This clonotype appeared many times. The chain recombines TRBV20-1 with TRBJ1-1, with D uncertain. V dropped 8 bases and J dropped 5 bases, with 12 bases sitting between them. Germline assignment: CDR1 DFQATT and CDR2 SNEGSKA (reference sequence). The CDR3 length is 11 residues. In DNA form, the CDR3 reads TGCAGTTCTATTGGGCGGACTGAAGCTTTCTTT. Its protein product is CSSIGRTEAFF.

This clonotype was recorded once. J is TRBJ2-6 and V is TRBV4-1; no definite D call. This CDR3 contains 17 residues. Trimming stripped 3 bases from V and 0 bases from J, with 12 bases between. Germline CDR1 is MGHRA and CDR2 is YSYEKL. The DNA for the CDR3 is TGCGCCAGCAGCCAGAGGACGCCTAGCTCTGGGGCCAACGTCCTGACTTTC. It encodes CASSQRTPSSGANVLTF.